There are a few counts of the clone carrying this T cell receptor beta chain. TCRdb used MiXCR to reprocess the RT-PCR reads, holding one entry per CDR3 protein. Of about 110,000 distinct CDR3 sequences listed, around 38% are singletons. The source of the sample is a study of patients and donors after allogeneic stem cell transplantation. Trimming stripped 2 bases from V and 1 base from J, with 10 bases between. Germline-derived CDR1 and CDR2 are SGHKS and YYEKEE (reference sequence). CDR3 length equals 15 residues. V gene TRBV5-5 combines with J gene TRBJ1-3, with D uncertain. The TCR sequence derives from a human donor who was either an allogeneic HSCT recipient or a stem cell or donor lymphocyte infusion donor (not recorded which). It is not recorded whose cells these are; they may come from a transplant donor. The specimen was blood, either unsorted or a sorted T cell fraction (not recorded which). CDR3 in DNA: TGTGCCAGCAGCTTAACTACAGCGTCTGGAAACACCATATATTTT. Translating it yields CASSLTTASGNTIYF.